The 8 T cell receptor beta chains below come from one sample, sequenced in a study of metastatic and nonmetastatic thyroid tumors. Nobody among the patients had been given any treatment before thyroid surgery. TCRdb re-called clones from the PCR reads using MiXCR. The sample contains around 20,000 clones, 22% of which appear only once. Sequenced sample: adjacent normal tissue. The receptors come from a female donor with papillary thyroid cancer or a benign thyroid nodule (not recorded which). Some clones in this sample may be carry-over from other donors' samples.

The chain recombines TRBV20-1 with TRBJ2-1; the D is unclear. Germline V gene lookup returns CDR1 DFQATT and CDR2 SNEGSKA (reference sequence). Trimming shortened V by 2 bases and J by 1 base, and 9 bases separated the two germline ends. This CDR3 comprises 14 residues. The CDR3 nucleotides read TGCAGTGCTAGAAGGCTAGATTCCTACAATGAGCAGTTCTTC. Its protein product is CSARRLDSYNEQFF.

The chain employs TRBV20-1 and TRBJ1-1; D unresolved. The germline V and J ends were trimmed by 3 bases and 1 base, with 12 bases remaining between them. Germline loops: CDR1 DFQATT, CDR2 SNEGSKA (reference sequence). The CDR3 covers 14 residues. CDR3 sequence: CSASLPQENTEAFF. The CDR3 DNA reads TGCAGTGCTAGCCTACCCCAGGAGAACACTGAAGCTTTCTTT.

J is TRBJ1-5 and V is TRBV6-1; TRBD1 agrees at 9 bases. Germline V gene data show CDR1 as MNHNS and CDR2 as SASEGT. This CDR3 comprises 15 residues. V trimming: 5 bases; J trimming: 5 bases; junction bases outside the gene matches: 7. For the CDR3, the DNA is TGTGCCAGCAGTTCCGGGACAGGGCTTTATCAGCCCCAGCATTTT. As protein: CASSSGTGLYQPQHF.

This clone occurred a few times. The V and J genes are TRBV27 and TRBJ2-7, with a possible D match to TRBD1 (5 bases). Germline loops: CDR1 MNHEY, CDR2 SMNVEV (reference sequence). The V end was cut by 0 bases, the J end by 2 bases, with 11 bases between. The CDR3 runs 15 residues. Here the CDR3 reads CASSLSPRATYEQYF. The CDR3 DNA reads as TGTGCCAGCAGTTTATCGCCCAGGGCAACCTACGAGCAGTACTTC.

By its share, this clone is medium-sized. The genes are TRBV15 and TRBJ2-3; 7 nucleotides match TRBD2. The CDR3 loop spans 17 amino acids. The germline V gene has CDR1 LNHNV and CDR2 YYDKDF (reference sequence). The junction had 9 bases not matched to a gene; V was cut back by 1 base and J by 2 bases. The CDR3 bases are TGTGCCACCAGCAGAGGCATGGTGGGAGGGGCCACAGATACGCAGTATTTT. Translating gives CATSRGMVGGATDTQYF.

This clone is categorized as medium-sized. This chain links TRBV24-1 with TRBJ2-2; the match to TRBD1 covers 7 bases. J gave up 2 bases and V 4 bases, and 6 bases lay outside the gene matches. Germline CDR1 KGHDR, CDR2 SFDVKD. The CDR3 consists of 16 residues. CDR3 DNA: TGTGCCACCAGTGACCCTCGACAGGGCAACACCGGGGAGCTGTTTTTT. Its protein is CATSDPRQGNTGELFF.

This clone was detected ten times or more. Other DNA sequences of this sample code for an identical CDR3. The CDR3 DNA is TGTGCTAGTGGTTTGGTCTCCAGGGTCCCTAGCGGGAGTTCGTACGAGCAGTACTTC. Its protein is CASGLVSRVPSGSSYEQYF. The chain links TRBV12-5 to TRBJ2-7; 10 bases align to TRBD2. V was clipped by 0 bases and J by 4 bases; unmatched bases: 15. The CDR3 spans 19 residues. Germline CDR1 reads LGHNT; CDR2 reads FRNRAP.

This clone was detected ten times or more. The chain combines TRBV7-2 with TRBJ2-4; 8 bases line up with TRBD2. The V gene's germline CDR1 is SGHTA and CDR2 FQGNSA. This CDR3 spans 17 amino acids. With V trimmed by 5 bases and J by 1 base, 10 bases remained unmatched. The CDR3 here is CASSERSGSGAKNIQYF. CDR3 DNA: TGTGCCAGCAGCGAGAGGAGCGGGAGCGGGGCCAAAAACATTCAGTACTTC. The full variable domain, completed using reference TRBV7-2 and TRBJ2-4, is GAGVSQSPSNKVTEKGKDVELRCDPISGHTALYWYRQSLGQGLEFLIYFQGNSAPDKSGLPSDRFSAERTGGSVSTLTIQRTQQEDSAVYLCASSERSGSGAKNIQYFGAGTRLSVL.